This T cell receptor (beta chain) came from a study of Tregs in tolerant kidney transplant recipients (dated by TCRdb to the late 2010s). At the level of the whole study: TCRbeta sequencing was used in the study to identify donor-specific regulatory T cells before combined kidney and bone marrow transplantation, and the identified cells were then tracked after transplant. The paper's findings and limits, for the study overall: For some patients, the PCR primers changed as time went on, which meant samples from those patients could not be compared with one another at the nucleotide level. Donor-specific Treg expansion was found to exceed global Treg expansion in tolerant patients, suggesting antigen-driven rather than nonspecific expansion. Because only a small number of patients were included, the study had limitations, and the results will need to be validated in larger populations as well as under other immunosuppression protocols. Biological reproducibility was not examined directly, but technical replication error appeared to be minimal. Expanding Tregs with activated donor B cells appeared to identify the most biologically relevant and donor-specific TCRbeta repertoire.

The label giving this sample's time point can be read as: 6 months after combined kidney and bone marrow transplant. Transplants used related donors with nonmyeloablative bone marrow transplantation; mixed chimerism was transient in the human trials. Thawed PBMCs were FACS-sorted into unstimulated Tregs (CD4+CD25+CD127-), CD4+ non-Tregs (CD4+CD25-), CD4 cells and CD8 cells. The patients were a few recipients of combined kidney and bone marrow transplants from the ITN036ST trial, and samples were available only for these trial subjects. Healthy control blood was processed to PBMCs by Ficoll density gradient and cryopreserved, and patient PBMCs were collected before and after transplant. For TCRbeta CDR3 sequencing, genomic DNA from the sorted cells was extracted using the QIAGEN DNeasy Blood and Tissue Kit. High-throughput TCRbeta CDR3 sequencing was carried out commercially through immunoSEQ, with PCR amplification with bias correction and internal controls included. The authors' pipeline ran thus. Unique productive TCRbeta sequences were defined by CDR3 nucleotide sequence when primers matched and otherwise by CDR3 amino acid sequence together with Vbeta and Jbeta genes. To correct for sorting error, sequences found in more than one sorted population at a frequency ratio of 2:1 or less were discarded, and the remaining shared sequences were assigned to the population with the higher frequency. A sequence was defined as donor-reactive if the sequence was expanded at least 5-fold in CFSE-low cells compared with unstimulated cells and had a frequency of at least 0.01% in CFSE-low cells. Repertoire divergence was quantified by Jensen-Shannon divergence using the top 100 TCRbeta sequences ranked by frequency. For samples with multiple sequencing runs, sorting error was corrected separately for each run before the runs were pooled. The source is immuneACCESS, and TCRdb retained only in-frame sequences with V and J called. Part of the clones is not carried over; for the studies checked, unresolved V genes explain less than half of this, and the remainder is unexplained. The DNA gave D and trimming, while V, J and clone size come from that table. The sample data list about 64,000 clones, and about 89% of these were observed just once. The ten largest clones represent about 4% of the sample.

Concerning this clone: Its antigen is still unknown. Nothing much larger sits one base from this clone, and base qualities are not available.

The CDR3 measures 14 amino acids from cysteine to phenylalanine. Only CDR3 DNA remains: 42 bases, in frame from the first base. The sequence was obtained from a human patient who received a combined kidney and bone marrow transplant. After a transplant, some of the T cells may come from the graft donor. The specimen was CD4+ T cells from blood (PBMCs), collected 6 months after the transplant. The chain was built from TRBV21-1 and TRBJ2-1; the listed D gene, TRBD2, was not tested against the DNA. TRBV21-1 is tagged as a pseudogene. In nucleotide form, the sequence is TGTGCCAGCAAAACGGGAGAAGTGTACAATGAGCAGTTCTTC. This translates into CASKTGEVYNEQFF.